Listed below are T cell receptor beta chains from one sample, sequenced in a study of shared clonotypes between healthy human individuals. This table comes from immunoSEQ multiplex PCR, and its TCRdb copy is limited to in-frame clones, with some not included. There are a few million clones in the sample; approximately 92% occur only once, and roughly 0.13% lies in the top ten. Source material: naive CD4+ T cells sorted from blood. The receptors derive from a man aged 18 to 35 in good health. Both conserved end residues are part of each CDR3. A D gene is named only where the DNA matches it firmly. Clone size, where shown, is once, few, many, or a class for clones that have expanded.

v_call: TRBV6-1; j_call: TRBJ1-5; d_call: .; clone_size: .; cdr3_nt: TGTGCCAGCAACCCGGGCGCGGTTGAGAATCAGCCCCAGCATTTT; cdr3_aa: CASNPGAVENQPQHF
v_call: TRBV9; j_call: TRBJ2-2; d_call: .; clone_size: .; cdr3_nt: TGTGCCAGCAGCGCAACCTTGGAGAAGAACACCGGGGAGCTGTTTTTT; cdr3_aa: CASSATLEKNTGELFF
v_call: TRBV30; j_call: TRBJ1-4; d_call: .; clone_size: .; cdr3_nt: TGTGCCTGGACTACTGAAGAAAAACTGTTTTTT; cdr3_aa: CAWTTEEKLFF
v_call: TRBV25-1; j_call: TRBJ1-5; d_call: TRBD1; clone_size: .; cdr3_nt: TGTGCCAGCAGTGAGACAGGGGGCAATCAGCCCCAGCATTTT; cdr3_aa: CASSETGGNQPQHF
v_call: TRBV18; j_call: TRBJ1-5; d_call: .; clone_size: .; cdr3_nt: TGTGCCAGCTCACCACGGCAGGTCGGTGGCAATCAGCCCCAGCATTTT; cdr3_aa: CASSPRQVGGNQPQHF
v_call: TRBV9; j_call: TRBJ2-2; d_call: .; clone_size: .; cdr3_nt: TGTGCCAGCAGCGCCTGGAGGACCGGGGAGCTGTTTTTT; cdr3_aa: CASSAWRTGELFF
v_call: TRBV10-3; j_call: TRBJ2-2; d_call: .; clone_size: .; cdr3_nt: TGTGCCACCGGGGCCAGGGCCTCGAACACCGGGGAGCTGTTTTTT; cdr3_aa: CATGARASNTGELFF
v_call: TRBV14; j_call: TRBJ1-6; d_call: .; clone_size: .; cdr3_nt: TGTGCCAGCAGCAGGGGGACCTATAATTCACCCCTCCACTTT; cdr3_aa: CASSRGTYNSPLHF
v_call: TRBV29-1; j_call: TRBJ2-2; d_call: .; clone_size: .; cdr3_nt: TGCAGCGCTGCTTTCCGTGGCAGGGATTACGGGGAGCTGTTTTTT; cdr3_aa: CSAAFRGRDYGELFF
v_call: TRBV4-3; j_call: TRBJ2-3; d_call: .; clone_size: .; cdr3_nt: TGCGCCAGCAGCCAAGAACTCGCGGATACGCAGTATTTT; cdr3_aa: CASSQELADTQYF
v_call: TRBV2; j_call: TRBJ1-6; d_call: .; clone_size: .; cdr3_nt: TGTGCCAGCAGGATAACAGGGTCTAATTCACCCCTCCACTTT; cdr3_aa: CASRITGSNSPLHF
v_call: TRBV7-2; j_call: TRBJ2-7; d_call: TRBD2; clone_size: .; cdr3_nt: TGTGCCAGCAGCTTAGTGTCTAGCGGGAGTTCCTACGAGCAGTACTTC; cdr3_aa: CASSLVSSGSSYEQYF
v_call: TRBV27; j_call: TRBJ2-7; d_call: .; clone_size: .; cdr3_nt: TGTGCCAGCAAAATACAGGGTGGGTCCTACGAGCAGTACTTC; cdr3_aa: CASKIQGGSYEQYF
v_call: TRBV2; j_call: TRBJ1-1; d_call: TRBD1; clone_size: once; cdr3_nt: TGTGCCAGCATTTTAGGACAGGCTAGGGCTGAAGCTTTCTTT; cdr3_aa: CASILGQARAEAFF
v_call: TRBV30; j_call: TRBJ2-1; d_call: .; clone_size: .; cdr3_nt: TGTGCCTGGAGTTCTATGGGACATCTTGGTGAGCAGTTCTTC; cdr3_aa: CAWSSMGHLGEQFF
v_call: TRBV29-1; j_call: TRBJ2-5; d_call: .; clone_size: .; cdr3_nt: TGCAGCGTTGTTTTGAATTCGGGGGAGACCCAGTACTTC; cdr3_aa: CSVVLNSGETQYF
v_call: TRBV6-6; j_call: TRBJ1-2; d_call: .; clone_size: .; cdr3_nt: TGTGCCACCCTCCGAGGACAAGAGTATGGCTACACCTTC; cdr3_aa: CATLRGQEYGYTF
v_call: TRBV4-3; j_call: TRBJ1-1; d_call: .; clone_size: .; cdr3_nt: TGCGCCAGCAGCCAAGATGAGGGGCGGACTGAAGCTTTCTTT; cdr3_aa: CASSQDEGRTEAFF
v_call: TRBV18; j_call: TRBJ2-7; d_call: .; clone_size: .; cdr3_nt: TGTGCCAGCTCACCAATGGCAGGTACCTACGAGCAGTACTTC; cdr3_aa: CASSPMAGTYEQYF
v_call: TRBV7-8; j_call: TRBJ2-7; d_call: TRBD2; clone_size: .; cdr3_nt: TGTGCCAGCAGGAGGCTAGCGGGAGGACCCTACGAGCAGTACTTC; cdr3_aa: CASRRLAGGPYEQYF
v_call: TRBV10-3; j_call: TRBJ2-2; d_call: TRBD2; clone_size: .; cdr3_nt: TGTGCCATCAGCGCCCGACTAGCGGGAGGGCTCGACACCGGGGAGCTGTTTTTT; cdr3_aa: CAISARLAGGLDTGELFF
v_call: TRBV6-6; j_call: TRBJ2-3; d_call: .; clone_size: .; cdr3_nt: TGTGCCAGCATCTACATGACAGGGACTACAGATACGCAGTATTTT; cdr3_aa: CASIYMTGTTDTQYF
v_call: TRBV28; j_call: TRBJ1-2; d_call: .; clone_size: .; cdr3_nt: TGTGCCAGCAGTCCACCCCCGCCTGGGGCGGACGGCTACACCTTC; cdr3_aa: CASSPPPPGADGYTF
v_call: TRBV30; j_call: TRBJ2-2; d_call: .; clone_size: .; cdr3_nt: TGTGCCTGGAGGATGCAGGGCGGGGAGCTGTTTTTT; cdr3_aa: CAWRMQGGELFF
v_call: TRBV19; j_call: TRBJ1-6; d_call: .; clone_size: .; cdr3_nt: TGTGCCAGTAGTATAGTAGCCAGCTCCTATAATTCACCCCTCCACTTT; cdr3_aa: CASSIVASSYNSPLHF
v_call: TRBV10-3; j_call: TRBJ1-6; d_call: .; clone_size: once; cdr3_nt: TGTGCCATCAGTTCTGACAGGACGAATTCACCCCTCCACTTT; cdr3_aa: CAISSDRTNSPLHF
v_call: TRBV5-3; j_call: TRBJ1-5; d_call: .; clone_size: once; cdr3_nt: TGTGCCAGAAGCTTCAACAGGGTAGGAAGGCATCAGCCCCAGCATTTT; cdr3_aa: CARSFNRVGRHQPQHF
v_call: TRBV7-9; j_call: TRBJ1-1; d_call: .; clone_size: .; cdr3_nt: TGTGCCAGCAGCTTATCCTACGGGGAGTCGGGGGGATGGACTGAAGCTTTCTTT; cdr3_aa: CASSLSYGESGGWTEAFF
v_call: TRBV29-1; j_call: TRBJ1-1; d_call: .; clone_size: .; cdr3_nt: TGCAGCGTCGCTGGGACGGCATCCTTCGGGGCTTTCTTT; cdr3_aa: CSVAGTASFGAFF
v_call: TRBV18; j_call: TRBJ1-5; d_call: TRBD1; clone_size: few; cdr3_nt: TGTGCCAGCTCACCCCAGGGGGATGGCAATCAGCCCCAGCATTTT; cdr3_aa: CASSPQGDGNQPQHF
v_call: TRBV7-2; j_call: TRBJ2-1; d_call: .; clone_size: .; cdr3_nt: TGTGCCAGCAGCCCTAGTGAGGGGCATCCCTACAATGAGCAGTTCTTC; cdr3_aa: CASSPSEGHPYNEQFF
v_call: TRBV7-2; j_call: TRBJ2-2; d_call: .; clone_size: .; cdr3_nt: TGTGCCAGCACCCTTAGACCTTTCGGGGGCGTGGACACCGGGGAGCTGTTTTTT; cdr3_aa: CASTLRPFGGVDTGELFF
v_call: TRBV7-9; j_call: TRBJ2-2; d_call: .; clone_size: .; cdr3_nt: TGTGCCAGCAGCTTAGCTGGGGGCAAAAGCACCGGGGAGCTGTTTTTT; cdr3_aa: CASSLAGGKSTGELFF
v_call: TRBV7-6; j_call: TRBJ2-1; d_call: TRBD2; clone_size: .; cdr3_nt: TGTGCCAGCAGCCGAGGACTAGAGGCGGTCAATGAGCAGTTCTTC; cdr3_aa: CASSRGLEAVNEQFF
v_call: TRBV10-3; j_call: TRBJ2-4; d_call: .; clone_size: .; cdr3_nt: TGTGCCATCAGTGAAGGGGGGTTGGCCAAAAACATTCAGTACTTC; cdr3_aa: CAISEGGLAKNIQYF
v_call: TRBV6-6; j_call: TRBJ1-1; d_call: .; clone_size: once; cdr3_nt: TGTGCCACCATAGGAAGCATGAACACTGAAGCTTTCTTT; cdr3_aa: CATIGSMNTEAFF
v_call: TRBV5-1; j_call: TRBJ2-1; d_call: .; clone_size: .; cdr3_nt: TGCGCCAGCAGCTTGGACAGGTCTTACAATGAGCAGTTCTTC; cdr3_aa: CASSLDRSYNEQFF
v_call: TRBV29-1; j_call: TRBJ2-6; d_call: .; clone_size: .; cdr3_nt: TGCAGCGTTGACGGCGGGGCCAACGTCCTGACTTTC; cdr3_aa: CSVDGGANVLTF
v_call: TRBV4-3; j_call: TRBJ2-7; d_call: .; clone_size: .; cdr3_nt: TGCGCCAGCAGCCAAGATCCGGGTGGGCTCTCCTACGAGCAGTACTTC; cdr3_aa: CASSQDPGGLSYEQYF
v_call: TRBV10-3; j_call: TRBJ2-1; d_call: TRBD2; clone_size: .; cdr3_nt: TGTGCCATCGACGGTGGTAGCGGGAGGGCCAATGAGCAGTTCTTC; cdr3_aa: CAIDGGSGRANEQFF
v_call: TRBV7-6; j_call: TRBJ2-3; d_call: .; clone_size: .; cdr3_nt: TGTGCCAGCAGCGCCCGGACCAGGGCCACAGATACGCAGTATTTT; cdr3_aa: CASSARTRATDTQYF
v_call: TRBV5-4; j_call: TRBJ1-1; d_call: .; clone_size: once; cdr3_nt: TGTGCCAGCAATTTGGGGAATACTGAAGCTTTCTTT; cdr3_aa: CASNLGNTEAFF
v_call: TRBV7-8; j_call: TRBJ2-5; d_call: TRBD1; clone_size: .; cdr3_nt: TGTGCCAGCAGCTCGCACCCCGGGACAGAAGAGACCCAGTACTTC; cdr3_aa: CASSSHPGTEETQYF
v_call: TRBV18; j_call: TRBJ2-2; d_call: .; clone_size: .; cdr3_nt: TGTGCCAGCTCACCACCGTGGCGGCTGAACACCGGGGAGCTGTTTTTT; cdr3_aa: CASSPPWRLNTGELFF
v_call: TRBV2; j_call: TRBJ2-5; d_call: .; clone_size: .; cdr3_nt: TGTGCCAGCAGTGGGAGGGTCCTGGGGGAGACCCAGTACTTC; cdr3_aa: CASSGRVLGETQYF
v_call: TRBV18; j_call: TRBJ1-1; d_call: TRBD1; clone_size: .; cdr3_nt: TGTGCCAGCTCTTTACAGGGGGCGATAAAGACTGAAGCTTTCTTT; cdr3_aa: CASSLQGAIKTEAFF
v_call: TRBV7-2; j_call: TRBJ2-2; d_call: TRBD2; clone_size: .; cdr3_nt: TGTGCCAGCAGCTTAAGGACTAGCGGGAGATCGGTACCCGGGGAGCTGTTTTTT; cdr3_aa: CASSLRTSGRSVPGELFF
v_call: TRBV29-1; j_call: TRBJ2-1; d_call: .; clone_size: .; cdr3_nt: TGCAGCGTTGCGATCCATAGCTCCTACAATGAGCAGTTCTTC; cdr3_aa: CSVAIHSSYNEQFF
v_call: TRBV2; j_call: TRBJ1-1; d_call: TRBD1; clone_size: few; cdr3_nt: TGTGCCAGCAGTGATCGCACAGGGGTTTTAGTAGCTTTCTTT; cdr3_aa: CASSDRTGVLVAFF
v_call: TRBV5-1; j_call: TRBJ2-7; d_call: .; clone_size: .; cdr3_nt: TGCGCCAGCAGCTTCAACCAGGAATTTTCCTACGAGCAGTACTTC; cdr3_aa: CASSFNQEFSYEQYF
v_call: TRBV10-3; j_call: TRBJ2-5; d_call: TRBD2; clone_size: .; cdr3_nt: TGTGCCATCAGTGAGCCCCAGGGAGGGGAGACCCAGTACTTC; cdr3_aa: CAISEPQGGETQYF
v_call: TRBV9; j_call: TRBJ2-1; d_call: TRBD2; clone_size: .; cdr3_nt: TGTGCCAGCAGCCCCAGGTGGGGGGGGCAGTTCTTC; cdr3_aa: CASSPRWGGQFF
v_call: TRBV28; j_call: TRBJ2-7; d_call: .; clone_size: .; cdr3_nt: TGTGCCAGCAGTTTATTCCCATCGGGCTACGAGCAGTACTTC; cdr3_aa: CASSLFPSGYEQYF
v_call: TRBV5-1; j_call: TRBJ2-7; d_call: TRBD2; clone_size: .; cdr3_nt: TGCGCCAGCAGCTTGGGCTCTAGCGGACCCTCCTACGAGCAGTACTTC; cdr3_aa: CASSLGSSGPSYEQYF
v_call: TRBV5-1; j_call: TRBJ2-1; d_call: TRBD2; clone_size: .; cdr3_nt: TGCGCCAGCAGCTCCGGGACTAGCGGGGGGGCAAGCAATGAGCAGTTCTTC; cdr3_aa: CASSSGTSGGASNEQFF
v_call: TRBV7-2; j_call: TRBJ2-7; d_call: TRBD2; clone_size: .; cdr3_nt: TGTGCCAGCAGCCCGACGAGAGTAGCGGGTTCCTACGAGCAGTACTTC; cdr3_aa: CASSPTRVAGSYEQYF
v_call: TRBV5-4; j_call: TRBJ1-1; d_call: TRBD1; clone_size: .; cdr3_nt: TGTGCCACCGGGACAGAGGTTCTGAACACTGAAGCTTTCTTT; cdr3_aa: CATGTEVLNTEAFF
v_call: TRBV4-3; j_call: TRBJ2-1; d_call: TRBD2; clone_size: .; cdr3_nt: TGCGCCAGCAGCCAAGCCCCTAGCGGGAGTCTGTGGTACAATGAGCAGTTCTTC; cdr3_aa: CASSQAPSGSLWYNEQFF
v_call: TRBV6-6; j_call: TRBJ2-5; d_call: .; clone_size: .; cdr3_nt: TGTGCCAGCAGTTACTCGTCGACACCCCCAGGGACCCAGTACTTC; cdr3_aa: CASSYSSTPPGTQYF